This T cell receptor beta chain was obtained from a study of blood T cells in healthy people across ages. Worth noting for this clonotype: What it binds is not known.

Alongside a J-beta primer mix, a sample-barcoded 5' primer served in a second PCR lasting 7 to 11 cycles. TCRdb itself ran the 5' RACE reads through MiXCR, one entry per CDR3 protein. The repertoire includes hundreds of thousands of distinct CDR3 sequences, roughly 48% of them detected once, and about an eighth sits in the top ten. Study-wide results and limits: As naive T cell percentage varied, TCR beta diversity correlated strongly with it.

This sequence was found in a man in his thirties or forties in good health. Sequenced material: blood.

The CDR3 DNA is TGTGCCAGCAGCTTAGGGTCCGGCGGGGGGGCGAGGGGGGAGCAGTACTTC. This sequence encodes CASSLGSGGGARGEQYF. The J gene is TRBJ2-7, the V gene TRBV11-2; 9 bases map to TRBD2. J gave up 7 bases and V 1 base, and 14 bases lay outside the gene matches. The CDR3 has 17 amino acids. Germline-derived CDR1 and CDR2 are SGHAT and FQNNGV.